A single sample is the source of the 5 T cell receptor beta chains below, sequenced in a study of OX40 agonist ivuxolimab in advanced cancers. Clones were sequenced by immunoSEQ multiplex PCR, and TCRdb holds only the in-frame ones, with some missing. There are about 25,000 clones in the sample; around 77% occur only once, and 13% lies in the top ten. The material sequenced was CD4+ or CD8+ T cells sorted from blood, taken in a trial of the OX40 agonist ivuxolimab. The source is an adult with an advanced solid tumor such as melanoma, head and neck, liver or kidney cancer.

The chain combines TRBV10-1 with TRBJ2-7; D ambiguous. The CDR3 is 15 residues long. V was shortened by 2 bases and J by 7 bases, with 18 bases between the two germline ends. CDR1 is WNHNN, CDR2 SYGVQD, per germline (reference sequence). The DNA for the CDR3 is TGCGCCAGCAGTGAGGACGGTTTAAGGCCTAGAGAGCAGTACTTC. Protein product: CASSEDGLRPREQYF.

CDR3 coding DNA: TGTGCCAGCAGTTTTCAGGGGGCAGGAAACACCATATATTTT. Translating it yields CASSFQGAGNTIYF. The chain has TRBV28 and TRBJ1-3; the match to TRBD1 covers 8 bases. V shed 3 bases, J shed 4 bases, and the junction held 2 bases outside the gene matches. The germline gives CDR1 MDHEN, CDR2 SYDVKM. This CDR3 has 14 amino acids.

V and J are TRBV6-4 and TRBJ1-2; perhaps TRBD1 as D (6 bases). CDR1 is MRHNA, CDR2 SNTAGT, per germline. This CDR3 is 14 amino acids long. V lost 0 bases and J 6 bases, leaving 11 bases between the germline ends. The CDR3 region has the DNA TGTGCCAGCAGTGACTCGTGGCAGGGGAATGGCTACACCTTC. Its translation: CASSDSWQGNGYTF.

This clone was recorded a few times. The chain uses TRBV19 and TRBJ1-1, with 10 positions matching TRBD1. The CDR3 covers 15 residues. J gave up 9 bases and V 4 bases, and 11 bases lay outside the gene matches. In germline, CDR1 is LNHDA, CDR2 SQIVND (reference sequence). CDR3 residues: CASSKRDRGPGKAFF. DNA of the CDR3: TGTGCCAGTAGTAAACGGGACAGGGGCCCAGGTAAAGCTTTCTTT.

This clone was observed a single time. This chain joins TRBV7-2 and TRBJ1-1, with D possibly being TRBD1 (5 bases). Germline assignment: CDR1 SGHTA and CDR2 FQGNSA. The CDR3 runs 12 residues. CDR3 bases: TGTGCAACAGGCGTACGGAACACTGAAGCTTTCTTT. It specifies CATGVRNTEAFF.